This TCR beta chain was documented in a study of patients and donors after allogeneic stem cell transplantation. In TCRdb, the RT-PCR reads were re-called with MiXCR into one record per CDR3 protein. Found here are approximately 200,000 distinct CDR3 sequences, about 40% of them singletons; the top ten hold 33%. The V and J ends lost 6 bases and 1 base respectively, with 27 bases between them. The V gene's germline CDR1 is SQVTM and CDR2 ANQGSEA. CDR3 length: 19 residues. This clonotype was picked up a small number of times. The clonotype was recovered from a human donor who was either an allogeneic HSCT recipient or a stem cell or donor lymphocyte infusion donor (not recorded which). It is not recorded whose cells these are; they may come from a transplant donor. Specimen: blood, either unsorted or a sorted T cell fraction (not recorded which). The chain joins TRBV29-1 to TRBJ2-2; D is possibly TRBD1 (6 bases). CDR3 residues: CSVSPLRVGRGQNTGELFF. The DNA of the CDR3 is TGCAGCGTCAGTCCACTCAGGGTCGGTAGGGGACAGAACACCGGGGAGCTGTTTTTT.